This entry concerns a single TCR beta chain. Its antigen is not known. This sample is part of a study of cytomegalovirus exposure and HLA in healthy donors. Findings and limits, study-wide: Among the CMV-associated chains, three were confirmed in vitro as specific for CMV antigens.

Data came from immunoSEQ multiplex PCR; TCRdb stores just in-frame clones and leaves some out. The sample consists of tens of thousands of clones, more than 80% of them appearing once. The donors were in the approximately 120-subject validation cohort, distinct from the roughly 700-subject first cohort. With 2 bases clipped from V and 3 bases from J, the junction kept 3 bases outside the gene matches. Germline CDR1 is MDHEN and CDR2 is SYDVKM. The CDR3 runs to 16 residues. The TCR sequence derives from a man aged 18-30 years in good health and CMV-seronegative. The chain has TRBV28 and TRBJ2-1, with 11 bases that match TRBD2. Sequenced: PBMCs. Here the CDR3 reads CASSLVAGGNYNEQFF. The CDR3 DNA follows: TGTGCCAGCAGTTTAGTAGCGGGAGGGAACTACAATGAGCAGTTCTTC.